This T cell receptor (beta chain) was obtained from a study of blood T cells in healthy people across ages. This clonotype was picked up many times. With a J-beta primer mix and a sample-barcoded 5' primer, a second PCR ran 7 to 11 cycles. Via MiXCR, TCRdb re-called the 5' RACE reads, giving one row per CDR3 protein. The profile covers 1.5 million to 2 million distinct CDR3 sequences, with roughly 27% appearing a single time and 7% to 9% taken by the ten largest. Sequenced input: blood. This clonotype was sampled from a young woman in good health.

The CDR3 DNA follows: TGCAGTGCTAATTCGGCAGGGTTCGGCGAGCAGTACTTC. Protein: CSANSAGFGEQYF. The V gene is TRBV20-1, the J gene TRBJ2-7; D might be TRBD1 (5 bases). The ends were cut back, 4 bases at V and 6 bases at J, with 16 bases in the middle. Germline loops: CDR1 DFQATT, CDR2 SNEGSKA (reference sequence). The CDR3 is made up of 13 amino acids.